A single sample is the source of the 21 T cell receptor beta chains below, sequenced in a study of response to subunit inactivated influenza vaccine. One entry per CDR3 protein results from TCRdb running MiXCR on the RT-PCR reads. In the table there are roughly 710,000 distinct CDR3 sequences, 14% of which are singletons. The source material was PBMCs from blood, sampled approximately 15 days before vaccination. The receptors derive from a man in his forties or fifties who received an inactivated influenza vaccine.

This clonotype showed up just a few times. The chain is built from TRBV5-8 and TRBJ2-1; D not certain. Per germline, CDR1 SGHTS and CDR2 YDEGEE. CDR3 length: 13 amino acids. V was shortened by 5 bases and J by 13 bases, with 19 bases between the two germline ends. In DNA form, the CDR3 reads TGTGCCAGCAGTTATCGCGACCAAGGGATTCAGTTCTTC. The encoded protein is CASSYRDQGIQFF. Looking up the rest from reference TRBV5-8 and TRBJ2-1 gives the full variable domain: EAGVTQSPTHLIKTRGQQATLRCSPISGHTSVYWYQQALGLGLQFLLWYDEGEERNRGNFPPRFSGRQFPNYSSELNVNALELEDSALYLCASSYRDQGIQFFGPGTRLTVL.

The rearrangement uses TRBV7-9 and TRBJ1-2, with TRBD1 matching over 11 bases. Germline CDR1 reads SEHNR; CDR2 reads FQNEAQ (reference sequence). This CDR3 has 16 residues. Losses at the gene ends were 4 bases for V and 6 bases for J; bases not matched to a gene: 10. In DNA form, the CDR3 reads TGTGCCAGCAGCTCTAGGACAGGGGGCCTTGGGCATGGCTACACCTTC. This translates into CASSSRTGGLGHGYTF.

The rearrangement uses TRBV6-1 and TRBJ1-2, with D perhaps TRBD1 (5 bases). Germline V gene data show CDR1 as MNHNS and CDR2 as SASEGT. Between the trimmed V and J ends, which lost 1 base and 4 bases, there was a span of 13 bases. The CDR3 loop spans 15 amino acids. DNA for the CDR3: TGTGCCAGCAGTGAAGATTTACGGGGACTCTATGGCTACACCTTC. Translating gives CASSEDLRGLYGYTF.

This chain joins TRBV7-9 and TRBJ2-7; 11 bases are shared with TRBD2. Trimming took 5 bases from V and 1 from J; bases not matched to a gene: 7. The V gene's germline CDR1 is SEHNR and CDR2 FQNEAQ (reference sequence). The CDR3 is 16 amino acids. CDR3 sequence reads: CASSAGGLAASYEQYF. In DNA, the CDR3 is TGTGCCAGCAGCGCGGGGGGACTAGCGGCTTCCTACGAGCAGTACTTC.

The rearrangement uses TRBV4-1 and TRBJ1-6; TRBD1 agrees at 8 bases. This CDR3 spans 17 amino acids. Germline V lookup: CDR1 MGHRA, CDR2 YSYEKL. The junction had 11 bases not matched to a gene; V was cut back by 0 bases and J by 10 bases. The CDR3 DNA reads as TGCGCCAGCAGCCAAGATCCCGTTCGGACAGGGCCCTCACCCCTCCACTTT. Protein sequence: CASSQDPVRTGPSPLHF.

V is TRBV7-9 and J is TRBJ2-1, with TRBD2 matching over 9 bases. The V gene's germline CDR1 is SEHNR and CDR2 FQNEAQ (reference sequence). J lost 8 bases, V lost 1 base, and 6 bases had no gene match. The CDR3 is 15 residues long. The CDR3 spells CASSLVAGGPDEQFF. The DNA for the CDR3 is TGTGCCAGCAGCTTAGTGGCGGGAGGGCCGGATGAGCAGTTCTTC.

The CDR3 loop is CASSSLTGGRTDTQYF. The CDR3 DNA reads TGTGCCAGCAGTTCGCTGACCGGGGGTCGGACAGATACGCAGTATTTT. The chain combines TRBV28 with TRBJ2-3, with D possibly TRBD2 on 6 matching bases. Looked up from germline, CDR1 is MDHEN and CDR2 is SYDVKM. Trimming removed 4 bases from V and 3 bases from J, with 17 bases in between. The CDR3 totals 16 residues.

This clonotype was picked up a small number of times. J is TRBJ1-1 and V is TRBV6-5, with 8 bases fitting TRBD1. The CDR3 consists of 13 residues. The V gene end was trimmed by 4 bases and the J gene end by 8 bases; junction bases not matched to a gene: 6. CDR1 and CDR2 from the germline V gene are MNHEY and SVGAGI. CDR3 in amino acids: CASSWEWTGEAFF. The CDR3 bases are TGTGCCAGCAGTTGGGAATGGACAGGGGAAGCTTTCTTT.

The CDR3 DNA reads TGCGCCAGCAGCTTGGCCGGGGGACTAGCGTTCCCCCGGGGGAACAATGAGCAGTTCTTC. As protein: CASSLAGGLAFPRGNNEQFF. V and J are TRBV5-1 and TRBJ2-1; 10 bases are a match to TRBD2. J lost 5 bases, V lost 0 bases, and 17 bases had no gene match. The CDR3 length is 20 residues. Germline V lookup: CDR1 SGHRS, CDR2 YFSETQ.

DNA of the CDR3: TGTGCCACCAGCAGAGACACACTAGCGCAAGAGACCCAGTACTTC. Translating it yields CATSRDTLAQETQYF. The genes are TRBV15 and TRBJ2-5, with 7 bases lining up with TRBD2. Germline V gene data show CDR1 as LNHNV and CDR2 as YYDKDF (reference sequence). The V gene end was trimmed by 0 bases and the J gene end by 2 bases; junction bases not matched to a gene: 3. The CDR3 totals 15 residues.

This chain links TRBV14 with TRBJ2-5; 8 nucleotides align to TRBD2. J was trimmed by 4 bases and V by 2 bases; bases with no gene match: 9. This CDR3 has 16 residues. The germline V gene encodes CDR1 SGHDN and CDR2 FVKESK. The CDR3 region is CASSQPRGVRGETQYF. CDR3 DNA sequence: TGTGCCAGCAGCCAACCGCGGGGGGTGAGGGGAGAGACCCAGTACTTC. The entire variable domain, with the rest obtained from reference TRBV14 and TRBJ2-5, is as follows: EAGVTQFPSHSVIEKGQTVTLRCDPISGHDNLYWYRRVMGKEIKFLLHFVKESKQDESGMPNNRFLAERTGGTYSTLKVQPAELEDSGVYFCASSQPRGVRGETQYFGPGTRLLVL.

This clonotype came up a few times. The chain joins TRBV28 to TRBJ2-3; D may correspond to TRBD1 or TRBD2 (6 bases each). V was clipped by 6 bases and J by 4 bases, with 14 bases between them. In germline, CDR1 is MDHEN, CDR2 SYDVKM. CDR3 length equals 14 residues. The CDR3 sequence is CASRTGGASDTQYF. The CDR3 nucleotides are TGTGCCAGCAGGACCGGGGGCGCTTCAGATACGCAGTATTTT.

The sample holds a few counts of this clonotype. V usage is TRBV20-1 and J usage is TRBJ2-5; TRBD1 aligns across 8 bases. This CDR3 is built from 16 residues. The ends lost 6 bases at V and 2 bases at J; junction bases unmatched: 14. Per germline, CDR1 DFQATT and CDR2 SNEGSKA (reference sequence). The chain's CDR3 is CSAPNYRDRRQETQYF. The CDR3 DNA sequence: TGCAGTGCCCCAAATTACCGGGACAGGCGACAAGAGACCCAGTACTTC.

V usage is TRBV2 and J usage is TRBJ1-5; D is ambiguous. This CDR3 comprises 15 residues. Trimming took 4 bases from V and 0 from J, leaving 10 bases between them. Per the germline V gene, CDR1 is SNHLY and CDR2 is FYNNEI. The CDR3 reads CASSARTASNQPQHF. DNA for the CDR3: TGTGCCAGCAGTGCCAGGACCGCTAGCAATCAGCCCCAGCATTTT. Looking up the rest from reference TRBV2 and TRBJ1-5 gives the full variable domain: EPEVTQTPSHQVTQMGQEVILRCVPISNHLYFYWYRQILGQKVEFLVSFYNNEISEKSEIFDDQFSVERPDGSNFTLKIRSTKLEDSAMYFCASSARTASNQPQHFGDGTRLSIL.

The chain uses TRBV15 and TRBJ2-7; 7 nucleotides match TRBD2. V shed 0 bases and J 5 bases; nucleotides not matched to a gene: 1. This CDR3 spans 13 amino acids. Per the germline V gene, CDR1 is LNHNV and CDR2 is YYDKDF (reference sequence). Here the CDR3 reads CATSREGGDEQYF. The CDR3 bases are TGTGCCACCAGCAGAGAGGGAGGGGACGAGCAGTACTTC.

This clonotype occurred many times. The V and J genes are TRBV5-1 and TRBJ2-5, with 8 bases identical to TRBD2. In germline, CDR1 is SGHRS, CDR2 YFSETQ. This CDR3 is 14 amino acids long. Losses at the gene ends were 1 base for V and 5 bases for J; bases not matched to a gene: 4. The CDR3 is CASSLISGMETQYF. The CDR3 DNA follows: TGCGCCAGCAGCTTGATTAGCGGGATGGAGACCCAGTACTTC. Supplemented by reference TRBV5-1 and TRBJ2-5, the full variable domain reads KAGVTQTPRYLIKTRGQQVTLSCSPISGHRSVSWYQQTPGQGLQFLFEYFSETQRNKGNFPGRFSGRQFSNSRSEMNVSTLELGDSALYLCASSLISGMETQYFGPGTRLLVL.

This clonotype was detected a few times. This CDR3 reads CASSYSNPAGAGETQYF. The CDR3 nucleotides read TGTGCCAGCAGTTACTCGAATCCGGCAGGGGCAGGAGAGACCCAGTACTTC. The chain joins TRBV6-2 or TRBV6-3 to TRBJ2-5; D might be TRBD1 (6 bases). This CDR3 has 17 residues. Looked up from germline, CDR1 is MNHEY and CDR2 is SVGEGT. Trimming took off 0 bases at V and 4 bases at J, with 18 bases between the two ends.

The rearrangement links TRBV5-1 to TRBJ1-1; the match to TRBD1 covers 8 bases. Germline CDR1 reads SGHRS; CDR2 reads YFSETQ. This CDR3 is 15 amino acids long. The junction had 5 bases not matched to a gene; V was cut back by 0 bases and J by 4 bases. This chain's CDR3 is CASSLAAGGVTEAFF. CDR3 coding DNA: TGCGCCAGCAGCTTGGCGGCAGGGGGCGTCACTGAAGCTTTCTTT.

The J gene is TRBJ2-5, the V gene TRBV24-1; the match to TRBD2 covers 8 bases. With 2 bases clipped from V and 5 bases from J, the junction kept 9 bases outside the gene matches. Germline CDR1 is KGHDR and CDR2 is SFDVKD. The CDR3 covers 16 residues. CDR3 sequence: CATSDSLAGRGETQYF. CDR3 bases: TGTGCCACCAGTGATTCCTTAGCGGGACGAGGTGAGACCCAGTACTTC.

The rearrangement joins TRBV29-1 to TRBJ2-7; 10 bases agree with TRBD1. After removal of 5 bases from V and 6 bases from J, the junction contained 7 bases not matched to a gene. The CDR3 length is 13 residues. Germline V gene sequence: CDR1 SQVTM, CDR2 ANQGSEA. This CDR3 reads CSVRTGGSLEQYF. CDR3 sequence (DNA): TGCAGCGTTCGGACAGGGGGTTCTCTCGAGCAGTACTTC.

The chain combines TRBV27 with TRBJ2-5, with a tentative D call TRBD1 (6 bases). The CDR3 has 13 residues. The germline CDR1 and CDR2 sequences are MNHEY and SMNVEV (reference sequence). Trimming cost V 5 bases and J 5 bases, with 12 bases left between them. The CDR3 loop reads CASSIRRGETQYF. In DNA, the CDR3 is TGTGCCAGCAGTATCCGTAGGGGGGAGACCCAGTACTTC.